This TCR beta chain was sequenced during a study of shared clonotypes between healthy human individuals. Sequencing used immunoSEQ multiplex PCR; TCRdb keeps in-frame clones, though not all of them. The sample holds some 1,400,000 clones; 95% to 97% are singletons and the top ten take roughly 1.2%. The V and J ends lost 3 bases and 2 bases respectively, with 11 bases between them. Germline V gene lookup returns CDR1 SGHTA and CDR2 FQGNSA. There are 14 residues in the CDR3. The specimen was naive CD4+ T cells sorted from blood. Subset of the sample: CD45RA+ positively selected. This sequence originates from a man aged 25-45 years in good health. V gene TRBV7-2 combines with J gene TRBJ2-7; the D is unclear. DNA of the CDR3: TGTGCCAGCAGCTTGCTAGATTTCGCCTACGAGCAGTACTTC. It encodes CASSLLDFAYEQYF.